The 30 T cell receptor beta chains given below trace back to one sample, sequenced in a study of control samples from healthy donors and cancer patients. Sequenced by immunoSEQ multiplex PCR; TCRdb stores in-frame clones only, minus some. In the table there are about 120,000 clones, 93% of which are singletons. Sequencing used blood. Every receptor here comes from a man aged 25 to 45 in good health.

The V and J genes are TRBV30 and TRBJ1-2, with D possibly being TRBD1 (6 bases). The CDR3 loop spans 14 amino acids. CDR1 is GTSNPN and CDR2 is SVGIG in the germline V gene (reference sequence). V lost 0 bases to trimming and J lost 6 bases, with 14 bases between them. The CDR3 DNA reads TGTGCCTGGAGTGTACGCAGGGGAGGGGATGGCTACACCTTC. The encoded protein is CAWSVRRGGDGYTF. Drawing the rest from reference TRBV30 and TRBJ1-2, the complete variable domain is SQTIHQWPATLVQPVGSPLSLECTVEGTSNPNLYWYRQAAGRGLQLLFYSVGIGQISSEVPQNLSASRPQDRQFILSSKKLLLSDSGFYLCAWSVRRGGDGYTFGSGTRLTVV.

This sequence joins TRBV18 and TRBJ1-2, with 9 bases lining up with TRBD1. The ends lost 4 bases at V and 4 bases at J; junction bases unmatched: 4. The CDR3 contains 14 residues. The germline V gene has CDR1 KGHSH and CDR2 LQKENI. The CDR3 DNA sequence: TGTGCCAGCTCACTGGGGACAGGGTCCTATGGCTACACCTTC. Translating gives CASSLGTGSYGYTF.

This chain uses TRBV7-2 with TRBJ2-7; TRBD2 agrees at 8 bases. The ends lost 1 base at V and 1 base at J; junction bases unmatched: 3. The CDR3 spans 15 residues. Germline V gene lookup returns CDR1 SGHTA and CDR2 FQGNSA. This CDR3 is CASSLGGGISYEQYF. CDR3 nucleotides: TGTGCCAGCAGCTTAGGCGGGGGGATATCCTACGAGCAGTACTTC.

This clone appeared a single time. The chain uses TRBV7-2 and TRBJ1-1, with 9 positions matching TRBD1. CDR1 and CDR2 (germline): SGHTA, FQGNSA. With 5 bases clipped from V and 10 bases from J, the junction kept 5 bases outside the gene matches. The CDR3 is 12 amino acids. DNA for the CDR3: TGTGCCAGCAGCCTCGGACAGGGGAGAGCTTTCTTT. As protein: CASSLGQGRAFF.

The J gene is TRBJ2-1, the V gene TRBV20-1, with D unresolved. V was cut by 6 bases and J by 8 bases, with 8 bases left in between. This CDR3 comprises 10 residues. Per germline, CDR1 DFQATT and CDR2 SNEGSKA (reference sequence). In nucleotides, the CDR3 is TGCAGTGCGGTCGAGTATGAGCAGTTCTTC. This codes for CSAVEYEQFF.

The chain is built from TRBV12-3 or TRBV12-4 and TRBJ1-2, with unresolved D. The CDR3 is made up of 12 amino acids. V lost 3 bases, J lost 5 bases, and 7 bases lay in between. The CDR3 DNA is TGTGCCAGCAGTTTGGGCCAGTATGGCTACACCTTC. This translates into CASSLGQYGYTF.

This clone occurred once. This chain joins TRBV15 and TRBJ1-1; D is possibly TRBD1 (6 bases). Trimming shortened V by 4 bases and J by 1 base, and 13 bases separated the two germline ends. The CDR3 is 15 amino acids. Germline-derived CDR1 and CDR2 are LNHNV and YYDKDF (reference sequence). This chain's CDR3 is CATSTPQGKNTEAFF. The CDR3 DNA is TGTGCCACCAGCACACCCCAGGGGAAGAACACTGAAGCTTTCTTT.

The genes are TRBV6-1 and TRBJ1-2; no reliable D call. Germline V gene sequence: CDR1 MNHNS, CDR2 SASEGT. The CDR3 length is 12 residues. V was cut by 3 bases and J by 8 bases, with 10 bases left in between. The CDR3 sequence: CASSESLWGYTF. The DNA of the CDR3 is TGTGCCAGCAGTGAGTCACTCTGGGGCTACACCTTC.

This clone was observed at least ten times. The chain links TRBV6-1 to TRBJ2-1; 7 bases agree with TRBD2. V was clipped by 1 base and J by 2 bases; unmatched bases: 2. The CDR3 runs 15 residues. Germline CDR1 reads MNHNS; CDR2 reads SASEGT. The CDR3 coding sequence is TGTGCCAGCAGTGAAGTTGGGGGGGCCTACAATGAGCAGTTCTTC. The encoded protein is CASSEVGGAYNEQFF.

In this sample, this clone turned up once. This chain's CDR3 is CASSNDLTDTQYF. Written as DNA, the CDR3 is TGTGCCAGCTCCAACGACCTCACAGATACGCAGTATTTT. The chain has TRBV6-4 and TRBJ2-3; no firm D call. CDR1 and CDR2 (germline): MRHNA, SNTAGT. V gave up 8 bases and J gave up 2 bases, with 11 bases separating them. The CDR3 spans 13 residues.

The chain combines TRBV7-8 with TRBJ2-1; 8 bases map to TRBD1. Germline assignment: CDR1 SGHVS and CDR2 FQNEAQ. This CDR3 spans 15 amino acids. J lost 2 bases, V lost 1 base, and 1 base had no gene match. CDR3: CASSLGTGPYNEQFF. CDR3 nucleotide sequence: TGTGCCAGCAGCTTAGGGACAGGGCCCTACAATGAGCAGTTCTTC.

The CDR3 region has the DNA TGTGCCAGCAGCCCACGCGAGGGGGTACTAGGCTACAATGAGCAGTTCTTC. Translated: CASSPREGVLGYNEQFF. The chain has TRBV9 and TRBJ2-1, with TRBD1 as a possible D gene (6 bases). Per germline, CDR1 SGDLS and CDR2 YYNGEE. The CDR3 runs to 17 residues. V was clipped by 4 bases and J by 3 bases, with 20 bases between them.

This chain joins TRBV11-2 and TRBJ2-7, with 13 nucleotides matching TRBD2. The CDR3 consists of 18 residues. Germline V gene data show CDR1 as SGHAT and CDR2 as FQNNGV. The ends lost 5 bases at V and 0 bases at J; junction bases unmatched: 10. This CDR3 is CASSPGLAGAPSSYEQYF. The CDR3 bases are TGTGCCAGCAGCCCCGGACTAGCGGGGGCCCCTAGCTCCTACGAGCAGTACTTC.

The chain combines TRBV19 with TRBJ2-1; D possibly uses TRBD1 or TRBD2 (5 bases each). Germline-derived CDR1 and CDR2 are LNHDA and SQIVND (reference sequence). The CDR3 spans 14 residues. V was clipped by 4 bases and J by 5 bases, with 12 bases between them. This CDR3 is CASSRDARDNEQFF. In nucleotides, the CDR3 is TGTGCCAGTAGTAGGGACGCAAGAGACAATGAGCAGTTCTTC. Complete variable domain (other parts from reference TRBV19 and TRBJ2-1): DGGITQSPKYLFRKEGQNVTLSCEQNLNHDAMYWYRQDPGQGLRLIYYSQIVNDFQKGDIAEGYSVSREKKESFPLTVTSAQKNPTAFYLCASSRDARDNEQFFGPGTRLTVL.

This clone was detected once. CDR3 sequence (DNA): TGTGCCAGCAGCTGGGCGAGCGGGAGCACAGATACGCAGTATTTT. It yields the protein CASSWASGSTDTQYF. The chain has TRBV7-9 and TRBJ2-3; tentatively, D is TRBD2 (6 bases). V was shortened by 4 bases and J by 0 bases, with 11 bases between the two germline ends. CDR3 length: 15 residues. The V gene's germline CDR1 is SEHNR and CDR2 FQNEAQ (reference sequence).

The genes are TRBV2 and TRBJ1-2; 10 bases align to TRBD1. The length of the CDR3 is 12 residues. Per the germline V gene, CDR1 is SNHLY and CDR2 is FYNNEI. V lost 7 bases, J lost 7 bases, and 3 bases stayed unmatched. The CDR3 bases are TGTGCCAGCACCTGGACAGGGGGTGGCTACACCTTC. Its protein product is CASTWTGGGYTF.

This clone showed up just a few times. This chain uses TRBV5-1 with TRBJ1-4; a weak D match, TRBD1 (6 bases). Deletions cut 2 bases from V and 3 bases from J, with 14 bases between. CDR3 length: 16 amino acids. The germline CDR1 and CDR2 sequences are SGHRS and YFSETQ. The CDR3 here is CASSFGGTRANEKLFF. The DNA for the CDR3 is TGCGCCAGCAGCTTCGGGGGGACAAGGGCTAATGAAAAACTGTTTTTT. Complete variable domain (other parts from reference TRBV5-1 and TRBJ1-4): KAGVTQTPRYLIKTRGQQVTLSCSPISGHRSVSWYQQTPGQGLQFLFEYFSETQRNKGNFPGRFSGRQFSNSRSEMNVSTLELGDSALYLCASSFGGTRANEKLFFGSGTQLSVL.

J is TRBJ2-7 and V is TRBV9; TRBD2 matches 15 bases. The CDR3 length is 20 residues. CDR1 SGDLS and CDR2 YYNGEE come from the germline V gene. V lost 4 bases to trimming and J lost 2 bases; unmatched junction nucleotides: 16. The DNA of the CDR3 is TGTGCCAGCAGCCAGGACCCGGGACTAGCGGGGGGTGCCCGGGCCTACGAGCAGTACGTC. This sequence encodes CASSQDPGLAGGARAYEQYV.

This clone has only one observation. The chain uses TRBV24-1 and TRBJ2-2; D is perhaps TRBD2 (5 bases). CDR1 is KGHDR, CDR2 SFDVKD, per germline. CDR3 size: 16 residues. The V end lost 2 bases, the J end lost 1 base, and 10 bases lay between the germline ends. The DNA of the CDR3 is TGTGCCACCAGTGATTACGCGGGCCGGAACACCGGGGAGCTGTTTTTT. It codes for CATSDYAGRNTGELFF.

The chain uses TRBV12-5 and TRBJ2-3; maybe TRBD1 (6 bases). This CDR3 is 13 amino acids long. V was trimmed by 3 bases and J by 6 bases, leaving 10 bases between them. Germline lookup yields CDR1 LGHNT and CDR2 FRNRAP. The DNA of the CDR3 is TGTGCTAGTGGTTTTTTTAGGGGGGATACGCAGTATTTT. Translated: CASGFFRGDTQYF.

The chain uses TRBV30 and TRBJ1-4; D might be TRBD1 (6 bases). V was cut by 2 bases and J by 8 bases, with 15 bases left in between. Looked up from germline, CDR1 is GTSNPN and CDR2 is SVGIG (reference sequence). This CDR3 has 14 amino acids. CDR3 in amino acids: CAWSWGAREEKLFF. The DNA of the CDR3 is TGTGCCTGGAGTTGGGGGGCCAGGGAAGAAAAACTGTTTTTT.

The genes are TRBV15 and TRBJ1-3, with 7 nucleotides matching TRBD1. V shed 9 bases and J 2 bases; nucleotides not matched to a gene: 7. The length of the CDR3 is 14 residues. Germline CDR1 LNHNV, CDR2 YYDKDF (reference sequence). The CDR3 region is CATRQGGAGNTIYF. The CDR3 DNA follows: TGTGCCACTAGACAGGGCGGTGCTGGAAACACCATATATTTT.

The genes are TRBV2 and TRBJ1-4, with a tentative D call TRBD1 (5 bases). Trimming pared 7 bases from V and 10 bases from J, leaving 19 bases between. This CDR3 is 14 amino acids long. Germline CDR1 is SNHLY and CDR2 is FYNNEI. The CDR3 loop reads CASTGRDLVGKLFF. CDR3 DNA: TGTGCCAGCACCGGCCGGGACCTCGTGGGAAAACTGTTTTTT. The full variable domain, rest sourced from reference TRBV2 and TRBJ1-4, is EPEVTQTPSHQVTQMGQEVILRCVPISNHLYFYWYRQILGQKVEFLVSFYNNEISEKSEIFDDQFSVERPDGSNFTLKIRSTKLEDSAMYFCASTGRDLVGKLFFGSGTQLSVL.

This clone was picked up one time. The chain employs TRBV9 and TRBJ2-2; no reliable D call. This CDR3 region has 14 residues. Between the trimmed V and J ends, which lost 0 bases and 5 bases, there was a span of 8 bases. Germline loops: CDR1 SGDLS, CDR2 YYNGEE. The CDR3 reads CASSVDPGTGELFF. CDR3 coding DNA: TGTGCCAGCAGCGTAGATCCTGGGACCGGGGAGCTGTTTTTT.

This clone was detected only once. The rearrangement uses TRBV5-1 and TRBJ1-5, with D tentatively TRBD1 (6 bases). The germline CDR1 and CDR2 sequences are SGHRS and YFSETQ. This CDR3 is 14 amino acids long. The V end was cut by 2 bases, the J end by 5 bases, with 11 bases between. The CDR3 DNA sequence: TGCGCCAGCAGCTTTGGGGGGCACGATCAGCCCCAGCATTTT. This codes for CASSFGGHDQPQHF.

CDR3 protein: CATSDPDLAGGTDTQYF. CDR3 sequence (DNA): TGTGCCACCAGTGATCCTGATCTAGCGGGGGGGACGGATACGCAGTATTTT. V usage is TRBV24-1 and J usage is TRBJ2-3, with TRBD2 matching 12 bases. Germline trimming cut 3 bases from V and 6 bases from J; bases unmatched to any gene: 9. The CDR3 spans 17 residues. The germline V gene has CDR1 KGHDR and CDR2 SFDVKD.

V gene TRBV18 combines with J gene TRBJ1-1; a weak D match, TRBD1 (6 bases). The CDR3 has 16 amino acids. Germline loops: CDR1 KGHSH, CDR2 LQKENI. Between the trimmed V and J ends, which lost 3 bases and 1 base, there was a span of 15 bases. The CDR3 spells CASSPFYTGTNTEAFF. The CDR3 DNA reads as TGTGCCAGCTCACCTTTTTATACAGGGACGAACACTGAAGCTTTCTTT.

Of note for this clone: At one end the junction does not follow the germline gene, possibly because of a read error. This chain uses TRBV5-1 with TRBJ2-5, with 12 bases aligning to TRBD2. This CDR3 has 19 residues. The germline V gene encodes CDR1 SGHRS and CDR2 YFSETQ. CDR3 in amino acids: CASSWWGTSGGLEKETRYF. CDR3 DNA sequence: TGCGCCAGCAGCTGGTGGGGTACTAGCGGGGGGCTCGAGAAAGAGACCCGGTACTTC.

The sample holds one count of this clone. The chain has TRBV10-3 and TRBJ1-6; D possibly corresponds to TRBD1 (6 bases). Trimming took 2 bases from V and 4 from J, leaving 18 bases between them. Looked up from germline, CDR1 is ENHRY and CDR2 is SYGVKD. This CDR3 comprises 18 residues. The CDR3 spells CAISEGLTGSGYNSPLHF. The CDR3 coding sequence is TGTGCCATCAGTGAGGGCCTAACAGGGTCTGGGTATAATTCACCCCTCCACTTT.

This chain uses TRBV18 with TRBJ2-7; 14 bases line up with TRBD2. Germline lookup yields CDR1 KGHSH and CDR2 LQKENI. The CDR3 spans 19 residues. Trimming at V came to 2 bases and at J to 0 bases, leaving 9 bases not matched to a gene. CDR3 in amino acids: CASSPYGTSGGTSSYEQYF. The CDR3 bases are TGTGCCAGCTCACCATACGGGACTAGCGGGGGTACCAGCTCCTACGAGCAGTACTTC.